This T cell receptor (beta chain) appears in the sequencing data of a study of cytomegalovirus exposure and HLA in healthy donors. Points on this clone: As yet, its antigen is unknown.

The PCR ran on 60 Vbeta and 13 Jbeta primers. TCRdb keeps only in-frame clones here, not all; method: immunoSEQ multiplex PCR. The sample comprises around 150,000 clones, approximately 80% of which are singletons, and 13% to 15% rests with the top ten. Overall study results and limits: There were some public TCRs occurring in many donors, but most TCR sequences were rare. As confirmed in vitro, a few CMV-associated chains were specific for CMV antigens.

The specimen was PBMCs. The TCR originated in a woman aged 40 to 49 in good health and CMV-seronegative.

CDR3 in DNA: TGTGCCAGCAGGCGAGGGGGACAGGGGGACCACGAGCAGTACTTC. Protein: CASRRGGQGDHEQYF. This chain connects TRBV28 to TRBJ2-7, with 11 positions matching TRBD1. Germline CDR1 reads MDHEN; CDR2 reads SYDVKM. The CDR3 loop spans 15 amino acids. V lost 6 bases, J lost 5 bases, and 9 bases stayed unmatched.